These T cell receptor beta chains were read from a single sample in a study of beta chain features in type 1 diabetes. Only in-frame clones appear in the TCRdb table, and some are missing; sequencing was by immunoSEQ multiplex PCR. The sample contains about 620,000 clones, roughly a sixth of which appear only once. Sequenced: naive CD4+ T cells from blood. These receptors were taken from a man between 18 and 29 years old in good health. The CDR3 runs from the conserved cysteine through the conserved F or W. Each record gives: clone size, D gene, J gene, CDR3 length, V gene, CDR3 DNA, CDR3 protein. D genes are given only for firm matches. Size values are once, few and many counts, or a class for expanded clones, and some rows have none.

abundance: NA
d_gene: NA
j_gene: TRBJ2-3
len: 15
v_gene: TRBV4-3
CDR3nt: TGCGCCAGCAGCTCGGGACTGCTAAAGGCAGATACGCAGTATTTT
CDR3aa: CASSSGLLKADTQYF

abundance: NA
d_gene: NA
j_gene: TRBJ2-3
len: 15
v_gene: TRBV7-3
CDR3nt: TGTGCCAGCAGCTTACTGCCGGGTGATTTAGATACGCAGTATTTT
CDR3aa: CASSLLPGDLDTQYF

abundance: few
d_gene: NA
j_gene: TRBJ2-2
len: 14
v_gene: TRBV5-1
CDR3nt: TGCGCCAGCAGCCCGACAGGATCCACCGGGGAGCTGTTTTTT
CDR3aa: CASSPTGSTGELFF

abundance: NA
d_gene: NA
j_gene: TRBJ2-5
len: 15
v_gene: TRBV7-9
CDR3nt: TGTGCCAGCAGCTTAGGGAACAGGTACCAAGAGACCCAGTACTTC
CDR3aa: CASSLGNRYQETQYF

abundance: few
d_gene: NA
j_gene: TRBJ2-5
len: 14
v_gene: TRBV7-2
CDR3nt: TGTGCCAGCAGCTTCAACAGGGGGGGAGAGACCCAGTACTTC
CDR3aa: CASSFNRGGETQYF

abundance: few
d_gene: TRBD1
j_gene: TRBJ1-2
len: 14
v_gene: TRBV5-8
CDR3nt: TGTGCCAGCAGGCTGCTAGGGGGCGGATATGGCTACACCTTC
CDR3aa: CASRLLGGGYGYTF

abundance: NA
d_gene: NA
j_gene: TRBJ1-3
len: 13
v_gene: TRBV28
CDR3nt: TGTGCCAGCAGCCGGGGTTCTGGAAACACCATATATTTT
CDR3aa: CASSRGSGNTIYF

abundance: NA
d_gene: TRBD1
j_gene: TRBJ1-2
len: 16
v_gene: TRBV15
CDR3nt: TGTGCCAGCAGTGAATCGGTGGGGACAGACACGGGTGGCTACACCTTC
CDR3aa: CASSESVGTDTGGYTF

abundance: few
d_gene: NA
j_gene: TRBJ2-5
len: 12
v_gene: TRBV27
CDR3nt: TGTGCCAGCATTGGAAGCCAAGAGACCCAGTACTTC
CDR3aa: CASIGSQETQYF

abundance: NA
d_gene: NA
j_gene: TRBJ2-2
len: 14
v_gene: TRBV29-1
CDR3nt: TGCAGCGGGGGTGGGTTCGCGAACACCGGGGAGCTGTTTTTT
CDR3aa: CSGGGFANTGELFF

abundance: NA
d_gene: TRBD1
j_gene: TRBJ2-1
len: 15
v_gene: TRBV7-3
CDR3nt: TGTGCCAGCAGCTCAATGATACAAACAGGGGCTGAGCAGTTCTTC
CDR3aa: CASSSMIQTGAEQFF

abundance: few
d_gene: TRBD2
j_gene: TRBJ2-1
len: 16
v_gene: TRBV6-5
CDR3nt: TGTGCCAGCAGTTACCCCGGACTAGCGGGGTATAATGAGCAGTTCTTC
CDR3aa: CASSYPGLAGYNEQFF

abundance: few
d_gene: TRBD2
j_gene: TRBJ2-5
len: 17
v_gene: TRBV5-1
CDR3nt: TGCGCCAGCAGCTCGATAGCGGGGGAAAAAGGAGGAGAGACCCAGTACTTC
CDR3aa: CASSSIAGEKGGETQYF

abundance: NA
d_gene: NA
j_gene: TRBJ1-1
len: 14
v_gene: TRBV27
CDR3nt: TGTGCCAGCAGTTTAGGGCTGTGGAACACTGAAGCTTTCTTT
CDR3aa: CASSLGLWNTEAFF